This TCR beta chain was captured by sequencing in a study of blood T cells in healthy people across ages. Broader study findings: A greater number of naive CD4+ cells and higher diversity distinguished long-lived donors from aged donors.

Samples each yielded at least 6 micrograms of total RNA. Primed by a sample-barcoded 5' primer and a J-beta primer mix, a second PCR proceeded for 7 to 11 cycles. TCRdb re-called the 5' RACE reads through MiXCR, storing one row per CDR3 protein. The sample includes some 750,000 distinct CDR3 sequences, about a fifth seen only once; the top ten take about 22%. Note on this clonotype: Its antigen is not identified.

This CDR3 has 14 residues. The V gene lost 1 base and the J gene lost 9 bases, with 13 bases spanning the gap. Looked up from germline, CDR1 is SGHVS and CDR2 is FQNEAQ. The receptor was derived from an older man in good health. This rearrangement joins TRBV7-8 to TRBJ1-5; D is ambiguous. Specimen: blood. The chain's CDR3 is CASSLVAQLRPQHF. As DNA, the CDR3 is TGTGCCAGCAGCTTAGTGGCGCAACTGAGGCCCCAGCATTTT.